The 22 T cell receptor beta chains below were found in one sample sequenced in a study of CD8 T cells in ankylosing spondylitis. Study-level findings and limits: A TCR beta motif of several highly homologous variants seemed to mark ankylosing spondylitis blood.

TCRdb redid the calling of the 5' RACE reads with MiXCR, one entry per CDR3 protein. The sample lists some 800,000 distinct CDR3 sequences; approximately 12% were seen once. These receptors lack a known antigen. Sequencing input: blood, either unsorted or a sorted T cell fraction (not recorded which). These receptors originate from a male donor with ankylosing spondylitis.

J is TRBJ2-1 and V is TRBV7-6; D uncertain. Germline lookup yields CDR1 SGHVS and CDR2 FNYEAQ. Trimming pared 3 bases from V and 0 bases from J, leaving 9 bases between. The CDR3 is made up of 15 amino acids. The CDR3 spells CASSFGSFSYNEQFF. The DNA for the CDR3 is TGTGCCAGCAGCTTTGGTTCGTTCTCCTACAATGAGCAGTTCTTC.

This clonotype has at least ten counts. The gene calls are TRBV7-2 and TRBJ1-5; D ambiguous. Germline assignment: CDR1 SGHTA and CDR2 FQGNSA. The V end was cut by 5 bases, the J end by 5 bases, with 19 bases between. CDR3 length: 16 amino acids. CDR3: CASSKTLRFGDQPQHF. The CDR3 DNA is TGTGCCAGCAGCAAGACACTGCGGTTTGGAGATCAGCCCCAGCATTTT.

This chain uses TRBV15 with TRBJ2-3; 7 bases map to TRBD2. V lost 4 bases to trimming and J lost 7 bases; unmatched junction nucleotides: 2. The CDR3 has 12 residues. Germline loops: CDR1 LNHNV, CDR2 YYDKDF (reference sequence). DNA of the CDR3: TGTGCCACCAGCATGGGGGGGAATACGCAGTATTTT. Protein sequence: CATSMGGNTQYF.

This clonotype was detected many times. The chain combines TRBV20-1 with TRBJ2-7; 9 bases agree with TRBD2. This CDR3 has 14 residues. V was clipped by 0 bases and J by 5 bases; unmatched bases: 5. Germline loops: CDR1 DFQATT, CDR2 SNEGSKA (reference sequence). The CDR3 loop is CSARDRASGDEQYF. DNA of the CDR3: TGCAGTGCTAGAGATCGGGCTAGCGGGGACGAGCAGTACTTC.

This sequence joins TRBV20-1 and TRBJ1-5; no definite D call. Trimming cost V 4 bases and J 7 bases, with 11 bases left between them. Germline values: CDR1 DFQATT, CDR2 SNEGSKA (reference sequence). This CDR3 is built from 12 residues. In DNA, the CDR3 is TGCAGTGCTACACCACCACGGCAGCCCCAGCATTTT. It is translated as CSATPPRQPQHF.

Ten or more counts support this clonotype. The chain combines TRBV4-1 with TRBJ2-1; TRBD1 is a possible D gene (6 bases). CDR1 is MGHRA and CDR2 is YSYEKL in the germline V gene. Trimming took 9 bases from V and 10 from J, leaving 13 bases between them. CDR3 size: 11 residues. CDR3 sequence reads: CASRQAGEQFF. The CDR3 DNA is TGCGCCAGTAGACAGGCCGGAGAGCAGTTCTTC.

The chain recombines TRBV20-1 with TRBJ1-4; TRBD1 agrees at 9 bases. This CDR3 has 13 residues. V dropped 6 bases and J dropped 6; count of bases not matched to a gene: 5. Germline CDR1 and CDR2: DFQATT and SNEGSKA (reference sequence). The CDR3 sequence: CSAATGGYEKLFF. The CDR3 DNA follows: TGCAGTGCCGCGACAGGGGGATATGAAAAACTGTTTTTT.

The chain employs TRBV6-5 and TRBJ2-1; D is unclear. The germline V gene encodes CDR1 MNHEY and CDR2 SVGAGI. V lost 2 bases and J 5 bases, leaving 13 bases between the germline ends. The CDR3 is 15 residues long. CDR3 DNA sequence: TGTGCCAGCAGTTACCTAGTACGCGAAGACAATGAGCAGTTCTTC. It translates to CASSYLVREDNEQFF.

In its sample, this clonotype was seen a few times. The chain's CDR3 is CASSQTSRRYNEQFF. The CDR3 nucleotides read TGCGCCAGCAGCCAGACTTCACGACGTTACAATGAGCAGTTCTTC. This rearrangement joins TRBV4-3 to TRBJ2-1; no firm D call. The CDR3 totals 15 residues. The V end was cut by 3 bases, the J end by 4 bases, with 13 bases between. Germline V gene data show CDR1 as LGHNA and CDR2 as YSLEER.

This clonotype was seen only a few times. V and J are TRBV20-1 and TRBJ1-5, with D unclear. V was clipped by 3 bases and J by 2 bases, with 11 bases between them. CDR3 length equals 14 residues. Germline CDR1 is DFQATT and CDR2 is SNEGSKA (reference sequence). In DNA, the CDR3 is TGCAGTGCTAGCCTCAGGTGGGGCAATCAGCCCCAGCATTTT. Its protein is CSASLRWGNQPQHF.

This clonotype has ten or more counts. V usage is TRBV27 and J usage is TRBJ2-7; D not resolved. The CDR3 extends over 12 amino acids. Trimming left V 6 bases short and J 0 bases short, with 6 bases between. Per germline, CDR1 MNHEY and CDR2 SMNVEV (reference sequence). CDR3 protein: CASRRSSYEQYF. As DNA, the CDR3 is TGTGCCAGCAGACGGAGCTCCTACGAGCAGTACTTC.

The table lists this clonotype with a few counts. The genes are TRBV11-3 and TRBJ2-2, with D hard to call. Per the germline V gene, CDR1 is SGHNT and CDR2 is YENEEA. V gave up 1 base and J gave up 3 bases, with 3 bases separating them. The CDR3 covers 13 residues. Written as DNA, the CDR3 is TGTGCCAGCAGCTTAGCTCACACCGGGGAGCTGTTTTTT. Its translation: CASSLAHTGELFF.

Ten or more counts support this clonotype. The V call is TRBV28, the J call TRBJ2-5, with a tentative D call TRBD1 (5 bases). The germline gives CDR1 MDHEN, CDR2 SYDVKM. The CDR3 has 15 amino acids. Between the trimmed V and J ends, which lost 5 bases and 1 base, there was a span of 14 bases. In nucleotides, the CDR3 is TGTGCCAGCAGTCAAAGACAGAGAGCCCAAGAGACCCAGTACTTC. It translates to CASSQRQRAQETQYF.

To note about this clonotype: With a much larger clone just one base away, this may be a read error. The chain couples TRBV7-2 to TRBJ2-1; D uncertain. Germline V gene sequence: CDR1 SGHTA, CDR2 FQGNSA. The CDR3 runs 13 residues. V lost 1 base and J 5 bases, leaving 6 bases between the germline ends. CDR3 loop: CASSLDGNNEQFF. For the CDR3, the DNA is TGTGCCAGCAGCTTAGATGGAAACAATGAGCAGTTCTTC.

The genes are TRBV7-2 and TRBJ1-1, with a possible D match to TRBD1 (6 bases). CDR1 and CDR2 from the germline V gene are SGHTA and FQGNSA. V was clipped by 5 bases and J by 4 bases, with 11 bases between them. The CDR3 is 13 amino acids. The CDR3 DNA sequence: TGTGCCAGCAGCGGGACCAGGGGCACTGAAGCTTTCTTT. This sequence encodes CASSGTRGTEAFF. The full variable domain, completed using reference TRBV7-2 and TRBJ1-1, is GAGVSQSPSNKVTEKGKDVELRCDPISGHTALYWYRQSLGQGLEFLIYFQGNSAPDKSGLPSDRFSAERTGGSVSTLTIQRTQQEDSAVYLCASSGTRGTEAFFGQGTRLTVV.

The rearrangement uses TRBV18 and TRBJ2-1; 9 bases line up with TRBD1. The CDR3 covers 14 residues. Germline lookup yields CDR1 KGHSH and CDR2 LQKENI. After removal of 6 bases from V and 7 bases from J, the junction contained 7 bases not matched to a gene. Written as DNA, the CDR3 is TGTGCCAGCTCTCGGGACAGGGAAGGAAATGAGCAGTTCTTC. Translation gives CASSRDREGNEQFF. The variable domain in full, completed from reference TRBV18 and TRBJ2-1, reads NAGVMQNPRHLVRRRGQEARLRCSPMKGHSHVYWYRQLPEEGLKFMVYLQKENIIDESGMPKERFSAEFPKEGPSILRIQQVVRGDSAAYFCASSRDREGNEQFFGPGTRLTVL.

This chain uses TRBV2 with TRBJ2-7, with D possibly being TRBD1 (6 bases). The germline V gene encodes CDR1 SNHLY and CDR2 FYNNEI. CDR3 length equals 12 residues. Trimming shortened V by 7 bases and J by 4 bases, and 11 bases separated the two germline ends. CDR3 loop: CASITGSYEQYF. The CDR3 DNA reads as TGTGCCAGCATCACAGGGTCTTACGAGCAGTACTTC.

The chain joins TRBV6-5 to TRBJ1-6; 9 bases align to TRBD1. The CDR3 extends over 18 amino acids. CDR1 and CDR2 (germline): MNHEY, SVGAGI. V shed 4 bases and J 4 bases; nucleotides not matched to a gene: 11. The CDR3 is CASSLGQGSYYYNSPLHF. DNA for the CDR3: TGTGCCAGCAGTTTGGGACAGGGCTCCTACTATTATAATTCACCCCTCCACTTT.

This clonotype has a count of ten or more. This chain joins TRBV20-1 and TRBJ2-5; D gene ambiguous. This CDR3 is 13 amino acids long. Germline V gene lookup returns CDR1 DFQATT and CDR2 SNEGSKA (reference sequence). V dropped 5 bases and J dropped 5 bases, with 15 bases sitting between them. CDR3 loop: CSAYDRARETQYF. Written as DNA, the CDR3 is TGCAGTGCTTATGATCGGGCGCGGGAGACCCAGTACTTC.

This clonotype was recorded many times. The rearrangement joins TRBV20-1 to TRBJ2-5, with D perhaps TRBD1 (6 bases). CDR3 length: 12 residues. V was clipped by 5 bases and J by 0 bases, with 7 bases between them. The germline gives CDR1 DFQATT, CDR2 SNEGSKA (reference sequence). The CDR3 region has the DNA TGCAGTGCTGACAGGCACCAAGAGACCCAGTACTTC. Translation: CSADRHQETQYF.

The gene calls are TRBV15 and TRBJ2-7; the D gene is possibly TRBD2 (6 bases). Germline V gene data show CDR1 as LNHNV and CDR2 as YYDKDF (reference sequence). V shed 3 bases and J shed 1 base, with 13 bases lying between them. The CDR3 runs 15 residues. CDR3 amino acids: CATSREGRASYEQYF. The CDR3 region has the DNA TGTGCCACCAGCAGGGAGGGCAGGGCTTCCTACGAGCAGTACTTC.

The table lists this clonotype with a few counts. The junction does not match germline at one end; this may be a read error. The chain combines TRBV7-2 with TRBJ2-2; TRBD1 might be the D (6 bases). The CDR3 is 15 residues long. The germline gives CDR1 SGHTA, CDR2 FQGNSA. CDR3: CASTLRTENTGELFF. The CDR3 DNA is TGTGCCAGCACCTTAAGGACAGAAAACACCGGGGAGCTGTTTTTT.